These 27 T cell receptor beta chains were sequenced from one sample in a study of blood T cells in healthy people across ages. A second 7 to 11 cycle PCR used barcoded and J-beta primers. TCRdb reprocessed the 5' RACE reads via MiXCR and lists one record per CDR3 protein. Among 730,000 or so distinct CDR3 sequences, roughly 45% were seen once, and the ten largest hold roughly 19%. Input material: blood. These receptors were taken from a woman in her sixties in good health.

The chain has TRBV29-1 and TRBJ2-1; 8 nucleotides match TRBD1. The germline CDR1 and CDR2 sequences are SQVTM and ANQGSEA. Trimming removed 4 bases from V and 7 bases from J; junction bases left unmatched: 12. The CDR3 extends over 15 amino acids. The CDR3 protein is CSVVRAGGSGNEQFF. Here the CDR3 DNA reads TGCAGCGTTGTGAGGGCAGGGGGCTCGGGTAATGAGCAGTTCTTC.

This chain uses TRBV4-2 with TRBJ2-1; 12 bases align to TRBD1. CDR3 length equals 16 residues. Looked up from germline, CDR1 is LGHNA and CDR2 is YNFKEQ. The V and J ends lost 3 bases and 10 bases, in that order; junction bases with no gene match: 10. CDR3 sequence reads: CASSHESGTGGYEQFF. Written as DNA, the CDR3 is TGTGCCAGCAGCCATGAATCCGGGACAGGGGGCTACGAGCAGTTCTTC.

CDR3 DNA sequence: TGTGCCAGCCAACCGAGGACAGGGATCTACGAGCAGTACTTC. This codes for CASQPRTGIYEQYF. The V call is TRBV2, the J call TRBJ2-7, with TRBD1 matching 8 bases. The V gene end was trimmed by 8 bases and the J gene end by 3 bases; junction bases not matched to a gene: 9. The CDR3 is made up of 14 amino acids. Germline-derived CDR1 and CDR2 are SNHLY and FYNNEI. The full variable domain, completed using reference TRBV2 and TRBJ2-7, is EPEVTQTPSHQVTQMGQEVILRCVPISNHLYFYWYRQILGQKVEFLVSFYNNEISEKSEIFDDQFSVERPDGSNFTLKIRSTKLEDSAMYFCASQPRTGIYEQYFGPGTRLTVT.

A few counts support this clonotype. V and J are TRBV11-1 and TRBJ2-6, with 8 bases lining up with TRBD2. Germline CDR1 reads SGHAT; CDR2 reads FQDESV (reference sequence). This CDR3 spans 17 amino acids. The V segment lost 3 bases and the J segment 0 bases; nucleotides outside the gene matches: 4. CDR3 protein: CASSFGLADSGANVLTF. The CDR3 DNA is TGTGCCAGCAGCTTCGGACTAGCTGACTCTGGGGCCAACGTCCTGACTTTC.

This rearrangement joins TRBV14 to TRBJ2-3; possible D gene TRBD1, 6 bases. The CDR3 sequence is 13 residues long. Germline CDR1 is SGHDN and CDR2 is FVKESK. Trimming removed 5 bases from V and 2 bases from J, with 8 bases in between. CDR3: CASSRQVTDTQYF. The DNA of the CDR3 is TGTGCCAGCAGCAGACAGGTCACAGATACGCAGTATTTT.

V gene TRBV4-3 combines with J gene TRBJ2-7, with 7 bases fitting TRBD2. The CDR3 has 15 amino acids. V was clipped by 0 bases and J by 0 bases; unmatched bases: 2. Germline loops: CDR1 LGHNA, CDR2 YSLEER. DNA for the CDR3: TGCGCCAGCAGCCAAGAGGGACTACACTCCTACGAGCAGTACTTC. Protein: CASSQEGLHSYEQYF.

This clonotype turned up a few times. The genes are TRBV6-2 or TRBV6-3 and TRBJ2-7; no reliable D call. Deletions cut 5 bases from V and 7 bases from J, with 15 bases between. Looked up from germline, CDR1 is MNHEY and CDR2 is SVGEGT. The CDR3 is 13 amino acids. CDR3 protein: CASSLSSGNEQYF. The CDR3 bases are TGTGCCAGCAGTCTCAGTTCTGGCAATGAGCAGTACTTC.

Notes on this clonotype: One end of the junction varies from germline; a read error may be responsible. The V and J genes are TRBV12-3 or TRBV12-4 and TRBJ2-7, with TRBD2 matching 8 bases. The CDR3 is made up of 16 amino acids. The CDR3, as DNA: TGTGCCGGCAGTTTAGGGTTAGCGGGGTCCTACAATGAGCAGTACTTC. Its protein product is CAGSLGLAGSYNEQYF.

The chain uses TRBV3-1 and TRBJ1-1; TRBD1 agrees at 7 bases. The germline CDR1 and CDR2 sequences are LGHDT and YNNKEL (reference sequence). The CDR3 is made up of 15 amino acids. V trimming: 0 bases; J trimming: 5 bases; junction bases outside the gene matches: 6. CDR3 coding DNA: TGTGCCAGCAGCCAAGAGAGGGGGCGCAAGACTGAAGCTTTCTTT. It encodes CASSQERGRKTEAFF.

This clonotype was detected a few times. The chain is built from TRBV7-3 and TRBJ2-3; 7 bases match TRBD1. The CDR3 extends over 14 amino acids. Germline CDR1 SGHTA, CDR2 FQGTGA. V gave up 5 bases and J gave up 2 bases; unmatched junction bases: 4. CDR3 nucleotide sequence: TGTGCCAGCAGCCGGGGACAGACCACAGATACGCAGTATTTT. It is translated as CASSRGQTTDTQYF.

The chain couples TRBV20-1 to TRBJ2-4; D is possibly TRBD1 (5 bases). The CDR3 consists of 15 residues. CDR1 DFQATT and CDR2 SNEGSKA come from the germline V gene (reference sequence). For the CDR3, the DNA is TGCAGCCAGGGTACGAAAAATTCAGGGAATAAGGAGCAGTACTTC. Translated, it gives CSQGTKNSGNKEQYF.

This chain joins TRBV7-2 and TRBJ2-3; D call uncertain. The CDR3 runs to 12 residues. Per germline, CDR1 SGHTA and CDR2 FQGNSA. V shed 3 bases and J shed 4 bases, with 5 bases lying between them. In nucleotides, the CDR3 is TGTGCCAGCAGCTTTTTCGCAGATACGCAGTATTTT. Protein sequence: CASSFFADTQYF.

The chain employs TRBV20-1 and TRBJ2-3; D might be TRBD1 (5 bases). The CDR3 is made up of 13 amino acids. Germline CDR1 and CDR2: DFQATT and SNEGSKA (reference sequence). V was clipped by 6 bases and J by 2 bases, with 12 bases between them. Here the CDR3 DNA reads TGCAGTGCCCAGGGCCCTTACACAGATACGCAGTATTTT. Translating it yields CSAQGPYTDTQYF.

This chain links TRBV9 with TRBJ2-5, with a possible D match to TRBD1 (6 bases). Germline V lookup: CDR1 SGDLS, CDR2 YYNGEE. The CDR3 contains 16 residues. Trimming shortened V by 4 bases and J by 2 bases, and 18 bases separated the two germline ends. The chain's CDR3 is CASSKGTQRAQETQYF. CDR3 DNA sequence: TGTGCCAGCAGCAAAGGGACACAACGAGCGCAAGAGACCCAGTACTTC.

With regard to this clonotype: A read error is possible here, since a much larger clone lies one base away. This rearrangement joins TRBV5-5 to TRBJ2-3, with D maybe TRBD1 (5 bases). The germline gives CDR1 SGHKS, CDR2 YYEKEE (reference sequence). The CDR3 runs 14 residues. CDR3 sequence reads: CASSSTTDTNTQYF. The CDR3 DNA sequence: TGTGCCAGCAGTTCTACGACGGACACAAATACGCAGTATTTT.

The chain uses TRBV5-1 and TRBJ1-5, with D hard to call. This CDR3 region has 15 residues. Germline V CDR1 and CDR2: SGHRS, YFSETQ. V was shortened by 0 bases and J by 0 bases, with 7 bases between the two germline ends. CDR3 sequence: CASSLDNYSNQPQHF. The DNA for the CDR3 is TGCGCCAGCAGCTTGGACAACTATAGCAATCAGCCCCAGCATTTT.

The chain joins TRBV28 to TRBJ1-5; 7 positions match TRBD1. CDR1 is MDHEN, CDR2 SYDVKM, per germline. Unmatched junction bases numbered 8, after V lost 5 bases and J lost 1 base. This CDR3 is built from 16 residues. CDR3 in amino acids: CASSTRTGLSNQPQHF. The CDR3 bases are TGTGCCAGCAGTACCCGGACAGGATTGAGCAATCAGCCCCAGCATTTT.

This clonotype occurred many times. The V and J genes are TRBV7-9 and TRBJ2-1; no reliable D call. In germline, CDR1 is SEHNR, CDR2 FQNEAQ (reference sequence). V lost 3 bases, J lost 3 bases, and 9 bases lay in between. This CDR3 is built from 14 residues. The CDR3, as DNA: TGTGCCAGCAGCTTGAAGGGTGGCTACAATGAGCAGTTCTTC. Protein: CASSLKGGYNEQFF. Combining the CDR3 with reference TRBV7-9 and TRBJ2-1 gives the whole variable domain DTGVSQNPRHKITKRGQNVTFRCDPISEHNRLYWYRQTLGQGPEFLTYFQNEAQLEKSRLLSDRFSAERPKGSFSTLEIQRTEQGDSAMYLCASSLKGGYNEQFFGPGTRLTVL.

This sequence joins TRBV20-1 and TRBJ2-7, with 11 bases aligning to TRBD1. The CDR3 is 15 residues long. Germline-derived CDR1 and CDR2 are DFQATT and SNEGSKA (reference sequence). Trimming removed 0 bases from V and 5 bases from J; junction bases left unmatched: 6. CDR3 sequence (DNA): TGCAGTGCTAGAGACCCGGGACAGGGGGGAGACGAGCAGTACTTC. Translated, it gives CSARDPGQGGDEQYF.

The table lists this clonotype with a few counts. This chain connects TRBV6-5 to TRBJ1-4; D is perhaps TRBD1 (5 bases). The CDR3 contains 16 residues. Germline loops: CDR1 MNHEY, CDR2 SVGAGI. V was shortened by 4 bases and J by 0 bases, with 12 bases between the two germline ends. CDR3: CASSWGTSATNEKLFF. The CDR3 DNA sequence: TGTGCCAGCAGTTGGGGGACCAGTGCAACTAATGAAAAACTGTTTTTT.

This clonotype appeared many times. V gene TRBV7-6 combines with J gene TRBJ2-1; D gene unclear. The germline V gene encodes CDR1 SGHVS and CDR2 FNYEAQ. V shed 5 bases and J shed 7 bases, with 15 bases lying between them. CDR3 size: 14 residues. The chain's CDR3 is CASSPGYAENEQFF. CDR3 coding DNA: TGTGCCAGCAGCCCGGGTTACGCGGAAAATGAGCAGTTCTTC.

The chain combines TRBV5-5 with TRBJ1-2; TRBD1 matches 8 bases. The V gene's germline CDR1 is SGHKS and CDR2 YYEKEE (reference sequence). V was pared by 4 bases and J by 1 base, with 3 bases of the junction left unmatched. The CDR3 totals 14 residues. CDR3 in amino acids: CASSRTGINYGYTF. The DNA of the CDR3 is TGTGCCAGCAGCCGGACAGGGATTAACTATGGCTACACCTTC.

The chain uses TRBV12-3 or TRBV12-4 and TRBJ1-2; possible D gene TRBD1, 6 bases. The CDR3 has 13 residues. V was cut by 7 bases and J by 2 bases, with 11 bases left in between. CDR3 residues: CASTPGQNYGYTF. In DNA form, the CDR3 reads TGTGCCAGCACCCCCGGACAGAACTATGGCTACACCTTC.

The V gene is TRBV30, the J gene TRBJ2-4; 8 nucleotides match TRBD1. The J call may be incorrect, as the DNA end agrees better with TRBJ2-7. CDR3 size: 15 residues. In germline, CDR1 is GTSNPN, CDR2 SVGIG (reference sequence). Here the CDR3 reads CAWSTGTGVLYEQYF. As DNA, the CDR3 is TGTGCCTGGAGTACCGGGACAGGCGTTTTATACGAGCAGTACTTC.

This clonotype was detected ten times or more. In DNA, the CDR3 is TGCAGTGCTAGCCCAGCGGGGGGTCCTCAAGAGACCCAGTACTTC. Translating it yields CSASPAGGPQETQYF. V usage is TRBV20-1 and J usage is TRBJ2-5, with 9 bases that match TRBD2. The CDR3 covers 15 residues. In germline, CDR1 is DFQATT, CDR2 SNEGSKA (reference sequence). V dropped 3 bases and J dropped 2; count of bases not matched to a gene: 7.

Note on this clonotype: At one end, the junction sequence differs from germline, possibly due to a read error. The rearrangement uses TRBV9 and TRBJ2-1; D may be TRBD2 (6 bases). The CDR3 runs to 12 residues. Germline lookup yields CDR1 SGDLS and CDR2 YYNGEE. CDR3 residues: CAGSAAGGEQFF. The CDR3 bases are TGTGCCGGCAGCGCAGCCGGGGGTGAGCAGTTCTTC.

This clonotype was picked up many times. The rearrangement links TRBV12-3 or TRBV12-4 to TRBJ2-7; 9 positions agree with TRBD2. V lost 2 bases and J lost 5; bases outside the gene matches: 4. The CDR3 covers 14 residues. The CDR3 protein is CASSLLAGDHEQYF. Written as DNA, the CDR3 is TGTGCCAGCAGTTTATTAGCGGGGGACCACGAGCAGTACTTC.